The 19 T cell receptor beta chains below come from one sample, sequenced in a study of CD8 T cells in Susac syndrome. cDNA came from roughly 0.53 to 1 ug RNA primed by random hexamers. TCRdb reanalysed the immunoSEQ multiplex PCR reads using MiXCR and keeps one entry per CDR3 protein. The repertoire holds around 80,000 distinct CDR3 sequences, with around 96% as singletons. Input material: CD8+ T cells from PBMCs. The receptors were gathered from a human donor with Susac syndrome.

The J gene is TRBJ2-1, the V gene TRBV20-1; D gene unclear. V was clipped by 3 bases and J by 3 bases, with 9 bases between them. Per the germline V gene, CDR1 is DFQATT and CDR2 is SNEGSKA (reference sequence). This CDR3 spans 13 amino acids. The CDR3 region has the DNA TGCAGTGCTAGTTGGGCAGTCTACAATGAGCAGTTCTTC. Protein sequence: CSASWAVYNEQFF.

The genes are TRBV6-5 and TRBJ2-7; D may be TRBD1 or TRBD2 (5 bases each). The CDR3 extends over 14 amino acids. Germline CDR1 MNHEY, CDR2 SVGAGI. With 2 bases removed from V and 2 bases from J, the gap between germline ends came to 10 bases. In nucleotides, the CDR3 is TGTGCCAGCAGTTACGGTCAGGGACCCTACGAGCAGTACTTC. As protein: CASSYGQGPYEQYF.

The CDR3 coding sequence is TGTGCCAGTAGTAACCGACAGTTACGCTCCTATAATTCACCCCTCCACTTT. It is translated as CASSNRQLRSYNSPLHF. The chain links TRBV19 to TRBJ1-6; D possibly corresponds to TRBD1 (5 bases). Looked up from germline, CDR1 is LNHDA and CDR2 is SQIVND (reference sequence). This CDR3 is built from 17 residues. Trimming shortened V by 4 bases and J by 0 bases, and 13 bases separated the two germline ends.

The V gene is TRBV29-1, the J gene TRBJ1-2; no clear D. Trimming removed 0 bases at V and 4 bases at J, with 12 bases between. Germline CDR1 SQVTM, CDR2 ANQGSEA. CDR3 length equals 14 residues. The chain's CDR3 is CSVEEPQDRYGYTF. Written as DNA, the CDR3 is TGCAGCGTTGAAGAACCTCAGGACCGCTATGGCTACACCTTC.

CDR3 nucleotide sequence: TGTGCCAGCAGCTTAGGGGTCGGGACAAGTGACCAAGAGACCCAGTACTTC. Its translation is CASSLGVGTSDQETQYF. This chain uses TRBV13 with TRBJ2-5; tentatively, D is TRBD1 (6 bases). V was clipped by 0 bases and J by 0 bases, with 14 bases between them. CDR3 length: 17 amino acids. Looked up from germline, CDR1 is PRHDT and CDR2 is FYEKMQ (reference sequence). Full variable domain (missing parts from reference TRBV13 and TRBJ2-5): AAGVIQSPRHLIKEKRETATLKCYPIPRHDTVYWYQQGPGQDPQFLISFYEKMQSDKGSIPDRFSAQQFSDYHSELNMSSLELGDSALYFCASSLGVGTSDQETQYFGPGTRLLVL.

V and J are TRBV6-6 and TRBJ2-7; TRBD1 might be the D (5 bases). Germline assignment: CDR1 MNHNY and CDR2 SVGAGI (reference sequence). The CDR3 is made up of 12 amino acids. V was shortened by 7 bases and J by 3 bases, with 10 bases between the two germline ends. The CDR3 spells CASKDSYYEQYF. In DNA, the CDR3 is TGTGCCAGCAAAGACAGCTACTACGAGCAGTACTTC.

The V gene is TRBV10-3, the J gene TRBJ2-3; D possibly matches TRBD1 or TRBD2 (6 bases each). The ends were cut back, 4 bases at V and 0 bases at J, with 35 bases in the middle. This CDR3 has 23 amino acids. The germline V gene encodes CDR1 ENHRY and CDR2 SYGVKD. In DNA, the CDR3 is TGTGCCATCAGTGTAGGGGGGACACCTCACCGAGGGCCTAGGAGATGGAGCACAGATACGCAGTATTTT. It is translated as CAISVGGTPHRGPRRWSTDTQYF.

CDR3 nucleotides: TGTGCCAGCAGGGGGGACGGATTCTATGGCTACACCTTC. The encoded protein is CASRGDGFYGYTF. The chain is built from TRBV12-3 or TRBV12-4 and TRBJ1-2, with D perhaps TRBD1 (5 bases). The CDR3 runs 13 residues. Between the trimmed V and J ends, which lost 6 bases and 4 bases, there was a span of 12 bases.

This clonotype came up once. The gene calls are TRBV4-3 and TRBJ1-1; 7 nucleotides match TRBD1. This CDR3 is 20 amino acids long. V dropped 5 bases and J dropped 0; count of bases not matched to a gene: 21. Germline values: CDR1 LGHNA, CDR2 YSLEER. In DNA, the CDR3 is TGCGCCAGCAGCGATAACACCGGGACAGCCTCCAGCTCGATGAACACTGAAGCTTTCTTT. Translation: CASSDNTGTASSSMNTEAFF.

This chain's CDR3 is CASGPGGGYTF. In nucleotides, the CDR3 is TGTGCCAGCGGGCCAGGGGGTGGCTACACCTTC. The J gene is TRBJ1-2, the V gene TRBV12-3 or TRBV12-4; TRBD1 agrees at 7 bases. V was pared by 8 bases and J by 7 bases, with 4 bases of the junction left unmatched. The CDR3 spans 11 residues.

This chain links TRBV20-1 with TRBJ2-5, with TRBD1 as a possible D gene (6 bases). Germline V CDR1 and CDR2: DFQATT, SNEGSKA (reference sequence). Trimming took 2 bases from V and 2 from J, leaving 6 bases between them. The CDR3 is made up of 12 amino acids. DNA for the CDR3: TGCAGTGCTAGAAGGGGGCAAGAGACCCAGTACTTC. Amino acid sequence: CSARRGQETQYF.

The chain couples TRBV28 to TRBJ1-5; a possible D gene is TRBD1 (6 bases). CDR3 size: 15 residues. Germline-derived CDR1 and CDR2 are MDHEN and SYDVKM. The V end was cut by 5 bases, the J end by 0 bases, with 11 bases between. CDR3 amino acids: CASSKLRGSNQPQHF. CDR3 DNA: TGTGCCAGCAGTAAACTCAGGGGTAGCAATCAGCCCCAGCATTTT.

This clonotype has just one count. J is TRBJ2-2 and V is TRBV9, with D perhaps TRBD1 or TRBD2 (5 bases each). With 1 base removed from V and 9 bases from J, the gap between germline ends came to 7 bases. The CDR3 covers 12 residues. The germline V gene has CDR1 SGDLS and CDR2 YYNGEE. CDR3 loop: CASSVWDRELFF. The DNA for the CDR3 is TGTGCCAGCAGCGTATGGGACCGGGAGCTGTTTTTT.

The chain is built from TRBV27 and TRBJ1-1; D is unresolved. The CDR3 is 14 amino acids. Germline values: CDR1 MNHEY, CDR2 SMNVEV (reference sequence). The ends were cut back, 3 bases at V and 7 bases at J, with 15 bases in the middle. The CDR3 DNA reads as TGTGCCAGCAGTTTTAGCGGCGTAGCTAATGAAGCTTTCTTT. Protein sequence: CASSFSGVANEAFF.

The rearrangement links TRBV27 to TRBJ2-3; 8 nucleotides line up with TRBD1. The CDR3 has 15 amino acids. With 6 bases clipped from V and 1 base from J, the junction kept 6 bases outside the gene matches. The germline gives CDR1 MNHEY, CDR2 SMNVEV (reference sequence). CDR3 sequence: CASRTGGWGTDTQYF. Here the CDR3 DNA reads TGTGCCAGCAGAACAGGGGGTTGGGGCACAGATACGCAGTATTTT.

This rearrangement joins TRBV20-1 to TRBJ2-7; 9 nucleotides agree with TRBD2. The CDR3 is 15 amino acids. V lost 5 bases to trimming and J lost 4 bases; unmatched junction nucleotides: 12. CDR1 and CDR2 from the germline V gene are DFQATT and SNEGSKA (reference sequence). CDR3: CSARGAGGPPYEQYF. In DNA, the CDR3 is TGCAGTGCTCGCGGAGCGGGAGGTCCTCCTTACGAGCAGTACTTC.

The rearrangement joins TRBV28 to TRBJ2-1; D is possibly TRBD2 (7 bases). CDR3 length equals 14 residues. CDR1 and CDR2 (germline): MDHEN, SYDVKM. V lost 4 bases and J lost 2, with 9 bases in between. The CDR3 protein is CASSWGGPYNEQFF. As DNA, the CDR3 is TGTGCCAGCAGTTGGGGGGGCCCCTACAATGAGCAGTTCTTC.

This clonotype was seen once. The chain has TRBV20-1 and TRBJ2-1; either TRBD1 or TRBD2 may supply D (6 bases each). Trimming took off 1 base at V and 9 bases at J, with 13 bases between the two ends. Germline CDR1 is DFQATT and CDR2 is SNEGSKA (reference sequence). The CDR3 loop spans 13 amino acids. The CDR3 region has the DNA TGCAGTGCTAGAGCCCAAGGGGGACTTGAGCAGTTCTTC. Protein product: CSARAQGGLEQFF.

The chain employs TRBV2 and TRBJ2-2; a possible D gene is TRBD1 (5 bases). The CDR3 covers 14 residues. With 0 bases removed from V and 9 bases from J, the gap between germline ends came to 11 bases. CDR1 is SNHLY and CDR2 is FYNNEI in the germline V gene. CDR3 in amino acids: CASSEAVGLWELFF. The CDR3 region has the DNA TGTGCCAGCAGTGAAGCAGTGGGGCTTTGGGAGCTGTTTTTT.